These 8 T cell receptor beta chains share one sample of origin, sequenced in a study of T cell repertoires in cytomegalovirus infection. In TCRdb, the reads were re-called with MiXCR into one record per CDR3 protein. The sample includes some 200,000 distinct CDR3 sequences, 35% to 40% seen only once; the top ten take 59%. These receptors have no known antigen. The specimen comprised CD8+ T cells from cultured PBMCs, sampled from culture after CMV antigen stimulation. These receptor sequences come from a human donor in good health (CMV status not recorded). Some clones in this sample may be carry-over from other donors' samples.

The rearrangement links TRBV9 to TRBJ2-3; D remains unclear. The CDR3 is 16 amino acids. Trimming shortened V by 3 bases and J by 4 bases, and 18 bases separated the two germline ends. The germline gives CDR1 SGDLS, CDR2 YYNGEE. The CDR3 nucleotides are TGTGCCAGCAGCGCCCAGCAGTCCCCCGTCGCAGATACGCAGTATTTT. Translating gives CASSAQQSPVADTQYF.

The chain is built from TRBV7-9 and TRBJ1-1; D perhaps matches TRBD1 (5 bases). Trimming took 6 bases from V and 6 from J, leaving 8 bases between them. This CDR3 spans 11 amino acids. Germline CDR1 reads SEHNR; CDR2 reads FQNEAQ (reference sequence). CDR3 in amino acids: CASRRQSEAFF. CDR3 bases: TGTGCCAGCAGGCGACAGTCTGAAGCTTTCTTT.

The table lists this clonotype with a few counts. The V gene is TRBV7-3, the J gene TRBJ2-1; D may match TRBD1 or TRBD2 (6 bases each). Germline CDR1 and CDR2: SGHTA and FQGTGA. The CDR3 is 15 residues long. V dropped 1 base and J dropped 5 bases, with 12 bases sitting between them. In DNA form, the CDR3 reads TGTGCCAGCAGCTTAATAGGGGGGACCGACAATGAGCAGTTCTTC. It yields the protein CASSLIGGTDNEQFF.

The sample holds a few counts of this clonotype. This chain links TRBV4-2 with TRBJ2-7, with no clear D. The CDR3 runs to 15 residues. Germline values: CDR1 LGHNA, CDR2 YNFKEQ. V gave up 1 base and J gave up 0 bases, with 10 bases separating them. CDR3 sequence: CASSQGLTLSYEQYF. The CDR3 DNA reads TGTGCCAGCAGCCAAGGATTAACTCTCTCCTACGAGCAGTACTTC.

The chain has TRBV27 and TRBJ1-5, with D perhaps matching TRBD1 (6 bases). The germline V and J ends were trimmed by 2 bases and 2 bases, with 10 bases remaining between them. Germline V gene sequence: CDR1 MNHEY, CDR2 SMNVEV (reference sequence). The CDR3 spans 15 residues. CDR3 sequence (DNA): TGTGCCAGCAGTTTAGGACAGTTTGGCAATCAGCCCCAGCATTTT. Its protein product is CASSLGQFGNQPQHF.

The J gene is TRBJ2-1, the V gene TRBV7-8; D is undetermined. V was pared by 0 bases and J by 4 bases, with 10 bases between. CDR1 and CDR2 (germline): SGHVS, FQNEAQ. This CDR3 spans 15 amino acids. The CDR3: CASSLAIGPYNEQFF. Here the CDR3 DNA reads TGTGCCAGCAGCTTAGCAATCGGACCTTACAATGAGCAGTTCTTC.

This rearrangement joins TRBV2 to TRBJ2-7, with 9 bases matching TRBD2. CDR3 size: 14 residues. Trimming removed 7 bases from V and 4 bases from J; junction bases left unmatched: 8. Germline CDR1 reads SNHLY; CDR2 reads FYNNEI. The CDR3 region is CASTVGSGRYEQYF. In DNA form, the CDR3 reads TGTGCCAGCACAGTGGGTAGCGGGAGATACGAGCAGTACTTC. Full variable domain (rest looked up from reference TRBV2 and TRBJ2-7): EPEVTQTPSHQVTQMGQEVILRCVPISNHLYFYWYRQILGQKVEFLVSFYNNEISEKSEIFDDQFSVERPDGSNFTLKIRSTKLEDSAMYFCASTVGSGRYEQYFGPGTRLTVT.

The sample holds a few counts of this clonotype. The chain carries TRBV12-3 or TRBV12-4 and TRBJ1-5; no definite D call. The CDR3 length is 16 residues. Trimming shortened V by 7 bases and J by 0 bases, and 16 bases separated the two germline ends. CDR3 protein: CASTLGHPDSNQPQHF. The CDR3 DNA follows: TGTGCCAGCACCCTAGGTCACCCAGATAGCAATCAGCCCCAGCATTTT.